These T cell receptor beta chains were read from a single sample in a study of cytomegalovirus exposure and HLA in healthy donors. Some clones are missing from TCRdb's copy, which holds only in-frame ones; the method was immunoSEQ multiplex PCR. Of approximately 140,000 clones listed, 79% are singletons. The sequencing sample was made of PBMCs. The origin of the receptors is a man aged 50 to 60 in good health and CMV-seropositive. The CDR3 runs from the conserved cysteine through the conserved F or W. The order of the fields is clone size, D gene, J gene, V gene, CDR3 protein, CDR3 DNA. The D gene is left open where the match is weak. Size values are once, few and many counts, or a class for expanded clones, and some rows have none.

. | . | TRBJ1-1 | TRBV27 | CASSSLGTEAFF | TGTGCCAGCAGTTCGCTAGGTACTGAAGCTTTCTTT
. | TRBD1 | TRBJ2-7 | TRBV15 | CATSRDLHHRGRSYEQYF | TGTGCCACCAGCAGAGATCTACATCACAGGGGGCGATCCTACGAGCAGTACTTC
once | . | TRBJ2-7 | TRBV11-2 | CASSLFPDEQYF | TGTGCCAGCAGCTTATTCCCTGACGAGCAGTACTTC
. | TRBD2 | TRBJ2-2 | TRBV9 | CASSPRGSGSHNTGELFF | TGTGCCAGCAGCCCTCGAGGTAGCGGGAGCCACAACACCGGGGAGCTGTTTTTT
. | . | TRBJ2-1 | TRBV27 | CASSSPTRLYNEQFF | TGTGCCAGCAGTTCCCCTACCAGACTCTACAATGAGCAGTTCTTC
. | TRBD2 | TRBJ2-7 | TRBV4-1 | CASSQEGALAGETYEQYF | TGCGCCAGCAGCCAAGAAGGCGCCTTAGCGGGAGAAACCTACGAGCAGTACTTC
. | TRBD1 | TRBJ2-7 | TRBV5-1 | CASSPWGRQGVTSEQYF | TGCGCCAGCAGCCCCTGGGGGCGGCAGGGGGTTACCTCCGAGCAGTACTTC
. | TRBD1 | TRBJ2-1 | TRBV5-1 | CASTPSGTEYNEQFF | TGCGCCAGCACGCCTTCCGGGACAGAATACAATGAGCAGTTCTTC
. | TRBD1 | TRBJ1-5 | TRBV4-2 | CASSQVGQEKQPQHF | TGTGCCAGCAGCCAAGTTGGACAGGAAAAACAGCCCCAGCATTTT
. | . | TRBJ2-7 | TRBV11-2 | CASSLVYGSYEQYF | TGTGCCAGCAGCTTAGTCTACGGGAGCTACGAGCAGTACTTC
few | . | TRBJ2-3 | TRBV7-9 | CASSLPQGGGTDTQYF | TGTGCCAGCAGCTTACCCCAGGGTGGAGGCACAGATACGCAGTATTTT
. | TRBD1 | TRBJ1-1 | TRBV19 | CASSTLTGGIGYTEAFF | TGTGCCAGTAGTACCCTGACAGGGGGCATTGGGTACACTGAAGCTTTCTTT
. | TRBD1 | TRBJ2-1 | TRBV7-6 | CASSPGQTYNEQFF | TGTGCCAGCAGCCCGGGACAGACCTACAATGAGCAGTTCTTC
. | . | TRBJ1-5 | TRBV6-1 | CASSEGVDQPQHF | TGTGCCAGCAGTGAAGGAGTGGATCAGCCCCAGCATTTT
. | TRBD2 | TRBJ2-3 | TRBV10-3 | CAISITSGSPQDTQYF | TGTGCCATCTCTATAACTAGCGGGAGCCCCCAAGATACGCAGTATTTT
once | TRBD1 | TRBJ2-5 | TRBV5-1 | CASSLGTGGFETQYF | TGCGCCAGCAGCTTGGGGACAGGGGGTTTTGAGACCCAGTACTTC
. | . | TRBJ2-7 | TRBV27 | CASSQRGSYEQYF | TGTGCCAGCAGCCAACGCGGCTCCTACGAGCAGTACTTC
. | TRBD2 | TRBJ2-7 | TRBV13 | CASSLRASGSYEQYF | TGTGCCAGCAGCTTGCGGGCTAGCGGCTCCTACGAGCAGTACTTC
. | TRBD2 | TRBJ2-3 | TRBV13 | CASSLGASGGGDTQYF | TGTGCCAGCAGCTTAGGGGCTAGCGGGGGGGGCGATACGCAGTATTTT
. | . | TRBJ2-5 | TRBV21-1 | CASSKDGTSGQETQYF | TGTGCCAGCAGCAAGGATGGGACTAGCGGACAAGAGACCCAGTACTTC
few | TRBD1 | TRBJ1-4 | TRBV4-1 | CASSHAQGSNEKLFF | TGCGCCAGCAGCCATGCACAGGGGTCTAATGAAAAACTGTTTTTT
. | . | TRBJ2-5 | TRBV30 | CAWSGPGTEGETQYF | TGTGCCTGGAGTGGGCCGGGGACGGAGGGGGAGACCCAGTACTTC
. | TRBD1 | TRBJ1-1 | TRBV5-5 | CASSLRTGHTEAFF | TGTGCCAGCAGCCTAAGGACAGGACACACTGAAGCTTTCTTT
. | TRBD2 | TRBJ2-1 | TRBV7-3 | CASSPTSGRYNEQFF | TGTGCCAGCAGTCCAACTAGCGGGAGATACAATGAGCAGTTCTTC
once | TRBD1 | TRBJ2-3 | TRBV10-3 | CAISEPTGGVTDTQYF | TGTGCCATCAGTGAGCCGACAGGGGGTGTCACAGATACGCAGTATTTT
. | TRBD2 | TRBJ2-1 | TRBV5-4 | CASSLSGRRSYNEQFF | TGTGCCAGCAGCTTAAGCGGGAGGCGCTCCTACAATGAGCAGTTCTTC
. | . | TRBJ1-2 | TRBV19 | CASKRQAGYGYTF | TGTGCCAGTAAAAGACAGGCCGGCTATGGCTACACCTTC
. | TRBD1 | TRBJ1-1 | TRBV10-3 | CAIRPGQGNTEAFF | TGTGCCATCAGACCGGGACAGGGGAACACTGAAGCTTTCTTT
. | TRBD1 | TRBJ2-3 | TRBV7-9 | CSSTPPSGTGSYRDTQYF | TGTTCCAGCACCCCGCCCTCCGGGACAGGGTCCTATCGGGATACGCAGTATTTT
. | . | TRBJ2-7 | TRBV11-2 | CASSLDLYEQYF | TGTGCCAGCAGCTTAGATCTTTACGAGCAGTACTTC
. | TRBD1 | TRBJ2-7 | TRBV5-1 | CASSQGQGAYEQYF | TGCGCCAGCAGCCAAGGACAGGGGGCCTACGAGCAGTACTTC
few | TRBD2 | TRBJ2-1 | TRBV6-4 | CASSGDTSGSGEQFF | TGTGCCAGCAGTGGGGATACTAGCGGGAGTGGTGAGCAGTTCTTC
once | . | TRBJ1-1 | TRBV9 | CASTAVSAGPREAFF | TGTGCCAGCACCGCCGTCAGCGCGGGACCTCGTGAAGCTTTCTTT
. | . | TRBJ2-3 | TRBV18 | CASSPPSSDTQYF | TGTGCCAGCTCACCACCGTCATCAGATACGCAGTATTTT
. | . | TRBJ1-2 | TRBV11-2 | CASRSKAGNYGYTF | TGTGCCAGCCGGTCCAAGGCAGGGAACTATGGCTACACCTTC
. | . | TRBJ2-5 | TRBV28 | CASSLAGGETQYF | TGTGCCAGCAGTTTAGCCGGGGGAGAGACCCAGTACTTC
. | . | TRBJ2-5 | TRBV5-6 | CASSRSGGQGEQYF | TGTGCCAGCAGCCGGTCCGGGGGGCAAGGGGAGCAGTACTTC
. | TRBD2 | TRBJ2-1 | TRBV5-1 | CASSLAFSSGSSYNEQFF | TGCGCCAGCAGCTTGGCCTTCTCTAGCGGAAGCTCCTACAATGAGCAGTTCTTC
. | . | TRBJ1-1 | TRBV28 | CASSPQTENTEAFF | TGTGCCAGCAGTCCCCAGACAGAGAACACTGAAGCTTTCTTT
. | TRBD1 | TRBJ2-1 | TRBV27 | CASGVQGYNEQFF | TGTGCCAGCGGTGTACAGGGGTACAATGAGCAGTTCTTC
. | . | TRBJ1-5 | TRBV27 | CASSREQGGMTQPQHF | TGTGCCAGCAGCCGCGAACAGGGAGGGATGACTCAGCCCCAGCATTTT
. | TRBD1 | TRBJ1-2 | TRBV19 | CASSRQGAGYGYTF | TGTGCCAGTAGTCGACAGGGCGCGGGGTATGGCTACACCTTC
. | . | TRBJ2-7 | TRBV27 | CASRIREGYEQYF | TGTGCCAGCAGGATCAGAGAGGGCTACGAGCAGTACTTC
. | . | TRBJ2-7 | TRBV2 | CASTRETYEQYF | TGTGCCAGCACGAGGGAGACCTACGAGCAGTACTTC
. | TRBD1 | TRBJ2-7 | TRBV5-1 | CASSLTYRGEQYF | TGCGCCAGCAGCTTGACCTACAGGGGCGAGCAGTACTTC
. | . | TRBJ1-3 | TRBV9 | CASSVAPLSGDSSGNTIYF | TGTGCCAGCAGCGTAGCCCCGCTGAGTGGGGACTCCTCTGGAAACACCATATATTTT